This T cell receptor (beta chain) was identified during a study of blood T cell repertoires in COVID-19. Overall study: Researchers got acute and convalescent COVID-19 samples from the United States, Italy and Spain. PBMCs, B-cell-depleted T cells, or T cells were the source of the cDNA or gDNA that made up the material.

Per germline, CDR1 SGHNT and CDR2 YYREEE (reference sequence). The V segment lost 4 bases and the J segment 3 bases; nucleotides outside the gene matches: 6. The CDR3 runs 15 residues. Original methodology: Amplified reference gene primers provided the basis for estimating nucleated cell counts. Method: immunoSEQ multiplex PCR; TCRdb's copy keeps in-frame clones and lacks some. V and J calls and clone size are those listed in that table; D and trimming were worked out from the DNA. This sample has about 160,000 clones; roughly 90% occur once, and the top ten carry around 4%. The chain carries TRBV5-4 and TRBJ2-3; 9 nucleotides match TRBD1. The sequencing input was peripheral blood. The origin of this receptor is a woman between 55 and 75 years old who had recovered from COVID-19. The chain's CDR3 is CASSIRDRETDTQYF. The CDR3 nucleotides read TGTGCCAGCAGCATCCGGGACAGGGAGACAGATACGCAGTATTTT.